The present TCR beta chain was sequenced within a study of beta chain features in type 1 diabetes. There are a few counts of this clone. Antigen unknown. Germline loops: CDR1 MNHEY, CDR2 SMNVEV (reference sequence). This CDR3 spans 16 amino acids. Trimming at V came to 6 bases and at J to 2 bases, leaving 7 bases not matched to a gene. Purities over 98% were achieved in all sorted populations. Reverse transcribing all isolated RNA meant expressed TCRB transcripts were sequenced. Around 3.7 million reads was the average for naive, central memory and regulatory T cell samples. The table came from immunoSEQ multiplex PCR; TCRdb's copy has only in-frame clones and leaves some out. Of about 470,000 clones listed, about 29% are singletons. Study-wide results and limits: Fewer insertions but more deletions were seen at VDJ junctions in type 1 diabetes patients.

The receptor was isolated from a man in his late teens or twenties in good health. Sequencing was done on a sample of naive CD4+ T cells from blood. The V call is TRBV27, the J call TRBJ2-6; 7 bases fit TRBD1. DNA for the CDR3: TGTGCCAGCAGAGGTGGCCAGGGGGCTGGGGCCAACGTCCTGACTTTC. This translates into CASRGGQGAGANVLTF.